Listed below are T cell receptor beta chains from one sample, sequenced in a study of CD8 T cells in Susac syndrome. One entry per CDR3 protein, called by TCRdb with MiXCR from the immunoSEQ multiplex PCR reads. The sample lists 130,000 or so distinct CDR3 sequences, around 95% occurring once. The specimen was CD4+ T cells from PBMCs. The receptors were sampled from a human donor with multiple sclerosis. Both conserved end residues are part of each CDR3. Fields, in order: D gene, V gene, J gene, clone size, CDR3 length, CDR3 protein, CDR3 DNA. The D gene is left open where the match is weak. Only some rows state a clone size, as once, few, many or a class for expanded clones.

d_gene: NA; v_gene: TRBV3-1; j_gene: TRBJ2-7; abundance: few; len: 15; CDR3aa: CASSQEAGGSYEQYF; CDR3nt: TGTGCCAGCAGCCAAGAGGCTGGGGGCTCCTACGAGCAGTACTTC
d_gene: NA; v_gene: TRBV12-3/TRBV12-4; j_gene: TRBJ1-1; abundance: NA; len: 11; CDR3aa: CASSLLGEAFF; CDR3nt: TGTGCCAGCAGCCTTCTGGGGGAAGCTTTCTTT
d_gene: NA; v_gene: TRBV28; j_gene: TRBJ1-2; abundance: NA; len: 14; CDR3aa: CASSGGGGNYGYTF; CDR3nt: TGTGCCAGCAGTGGGGGAGGTGGGAACTATGGCTACACCTTC
d_gene: NA; v_gene: TRBV28; j_gene: TRBJ2-7; abundance: NA; len: 13; CDR3aa: CASIAGNRDEQYF; CDR3nt: TGTGCCAGCATTGCAGGGAACAGGGACGAGCAGTACTTC
d_gene: NA; v_gene: TRBV7-7; j_gene: TRBJ2-7; abundance: NA; len: 13; CDR3aa: CASSYAATHEQYF; CDR3nt: TGTGCCAGCAGCTATGCGGCAACCCACGAGCAGTACTTC
d_gene: NA; v_gene: TRBV19; j_gene: TRBJ2-3; abundance: NA; len: 13; CDR3aa: CASKGSGTDTQYF; CDR3nt: TGTGCCAGTAAGGGAAGTGGCACAGATACGCAGTATTTT
d_gene: NA; v_gene: TRBV9; j_gene: TRBJ2-2; abundance: NA; len: 14; CDR3aa: CASSVRLNTGELFF; CDR3nt: TGTGCCAGCAGCGTTCGATTGAACACCGGGGAGCTGTTTTTT
d_gene: NA; v_gene: TRBV24-1; j_gene: TRBJ1-5; abundance: NA; len: 14; CDR3aa: CATSDPHSGQPQHF; CDR3nt: TGTGCCACCAGTGATCCTCACTCGGGCCAGCCCCAGCATTTT
d_gene: NA; v_gene: TRBV27; j_gene: TRBJ2-1; abundance: once; len: 14; CDR3aa: CASSPWVGDNEQFF; CDR3nt: TGTGCCAGCTCTCCTTGGGTGGGGGACAATGAGCAGTTCTTC
d_gene: NA; v_gene: TRBV20-1; j_gene: TRBJ2-5; abundance: NA; len: 11; CDR3aa: CSAIPQETQYF; CDR3nt: TGCAGTGCTATACCCCAAGAGACCCAGTACTTC
d_gene: TRBD2; v_gene: TRBV19; j_gene: TRBJ2-5; abundance: NA; len: 16; CDR3aa: CASSMRLAGRQETQYF; CDR3nt: TGTGCCAGTAGTATGAGGCTAGCGGGACGACAAGAGACCCAGTACTTC
d_gene: NA; v_gene: TRBV27; j_gene: TRBJ2-2; abundance: NA; len: 12; CDR3aa: CASKQWTGELFF; CDR3nt: TGTGCCAGCAAACAATGGACCGGGGAGCTGTTTTTT
d_gene: TRBD1; v_gene: TRBV5-1; j_gene: TRBJ1-2; abundance: NA; len: 13; CDR3aa: CASSGGTGLGYTF; CDR3nt: TGCGCCAGCAGCGGTGGGACAGGGCTCGGCTACACCTTC
d_gene: NA; v_gene: TRBV27; j_gene: TRBJ2-5; abundance: NA; len: 15; CDR3aa: CASSLAWPYQETQYF; CDR3nt: TGTGCCAGCAGTTTAGCGTGGCCGTACCAAGAGACCCAGTACTTC
d_gene: NA; v_gene: TRBV9; j_gene: TRBJ1-1; abundance: NA; len: 15; CDR3aa: CASSSRMMMNTEAFF; CDR3nt: TGTGCCAGCAGCTCCAGGATGATGATGAACACTGAAGCTTTCTTT
d_gene: NA; v_gene: TRBV3-1; j_gene: TRBJ1-1; abundance: NA; len: 14; CDR3aa: CASSFKDRNTEAFF; CDR3nt: TGTGCCAGCAGCTTTAAGGACAGGAACACTGAAGCTTTCTTT
d_gene: NA; v_gene: TRBV2; j_gene: TRBJ2-4; abundance: NA; len: 13; CDR3aa: CASSVEPENIQYF; CDR3nt: TGTGCCAGCAGTGTCGAGCCTGAAAACATTCAGTACTTC
d_gene: NA; v_gene: TRBV30; j_gene: TRBJ1-1; abundance: NA; len: 12; CDR3aa: CAWKGMNTEAFF; CDR3nt: TGTGCCTGGAAGGGTATGAACACTGAAGCTTTCTTT
d_gene: NA; v_gene: TRBV3-1; j_gene: TRBJ2-3; abundance: NA; len: 14; CDR3aa: CASSQVTSTDTQYF; CDR3nt: TGTGCCAGCAGCCAAGTGACTAGCACAGATACGCAGTATTTT
d_gene: NA; v_gene: TRBV24-1; j_gene: TRBJ1-1; abundance: once; len: 15; CDR3aa: CATSDPQGGENEAFF; CDR3nt: TGTGCCACCAGTGACCCACAGGGAGGAGAGAATGAAGCTTTCTTT
d_gene: TRBD2; v_gene: TRBV7-7; j_gene: TRBJ2-1; abundance: once; len: 14; CDR3aa: CASSRLAGFNEQFF; CDR3nt: TGTGCCAGCAGCCGACTAGCGGGGTTCAATGAGCAGTTCTTC
d_gene: NA; v_gene: TRBV6-5; j_gene: TRBJ2-7; abundance: NA; len: 17; CDR3aa: CASRYPTGTGSSYEQYF; CDR3nt: TGTGCCAGCAGATACCCTACCGGGACGGGGAGCTCCTACGAGCAGTACTTC